These T cell receptor beta chains were read from a single sample in a study of patients and donors after allogeneic stem cell transplantation. TCRdb reanalysed the RT-PCR reads using MiXCR and keeps one entry per CDR3 protein. Counted here are a few hundred thousand distinct CDR3 sequences, around 41% occurring once; the ten biggest clones make up roughly 12%. The specimen was blood, either unsorted or a sorted T cell fraction (not recorded which). All receptors come from a human donor who was either an allogeneic HSCT recipient or a stem cell or donor lymphocyte infusion donor (not recorded which). It is not recorded whose cells these are; they may come from a transplant donor. CDR3s include the opening cysteine and the closing phenylalanine or tryptophan. Fields, in order: J gene, V gene, D gene, clone size, CDR3 protein, CDR3 DNA. The D gene is left open where the match is weak. Clone size, where shown, is once, few, many, or a class for clones that have expanded.

TRBJ1-5 TRBV6-1 - few CASRPPLYSNQPQHF TGTGCCAGCAGACCACCTCTATATAGCAATCAGCCCCAGCATTTT
TRBJ2-5 TRBV25-1 - few CASRRRGDLATQYF TGTGCCAGCAGGAGGAGGGGAGATTTGGCGACCCAGTACTTC
TRBJ2-7 TRBV29-1 - - CSGGEGHPYEQYF TGCAGCGGGGGCGAGGGACACCCCTACGAGCAGTACTTC
TRBJ1-2 TRBV5-1 - - CASRFSGYGYTF TGCGCCAGCAGATTTTCAGGCTATGGCTACACCTTC
TRBJ2-5 TRBV3-1 TRBD1 - CASSQARDRARETQYF TGTGCCAGCAGCCAAGCCCGGGACAGGGCTCGAGAGACCCAGTACTTC
TRBJ1-3 TRBV6-5 - few CASSYTGGAGNTIYF TGTGCCAGCAGTTATACAGGCGGAGCTGGAAACACCATATATTTT
TRBJ2-1 TRBV20-1 TRBD2 - CSALAGTSRHEQFF TGCAGTGCACTCGCCGGGACTAGCCGCCATGAGCAGTTCTTC
TRBJ1-4 TRBV12-3/TRBV12-4 TRBD1 - CASSLVTGQGSEKLFF TGTGCCAGCAGTTTAGTCACCGGACAGGGGAGTGAAAAACTGTTTTTT
TRBJ1-4 TRBV27 - - CASSASGGVKEKLFF TGTGCCAGCAGTGCCTCGGGGGGCGTGAAAGAAAAACTGTTTTTT
TRBJ2-3 TRBV29-1 - - CSVTTDTQYF TGCAGCGTTACCACAGATACGCAGTATTTT
TRBJ2-2 TRBV6-5 TRBD2 - CASSTRGGLNTGELFF TGTGCCAGCAGCACCCGGGGGGGCCTGAACACCGGGGAGCTGTTTTTT
TRBJ2-3 TRBV6-1 - - CASSDVLRTDTQYF TGTGCCAGCAGTGATGTTCTGCGCACAGATACGCAGTATTTT
TRBJ1-2 TRBV6-1 - few CASSVGLEVHGYTF TGTGCCAGCAGTGTCGGACTCGAGGTCCATGGCTACACCTTC
TRBJ1-5 TRBV5-5 - - CASSFSQGGQPQHF TGTGCCAGCAGCTTCTCACAGGGAGGACAGCCCCAGCATTTT
TRBJ2-3 TRBV7-9 TRBD2 - CASSPTLAGWRNTQYF TGTGCCAGCAGCCCCACCTTAGCGGGGTGGAGGAATACGCAGTATTTT
TRBJ2-7 TRBV15 - - CATSTRPVVSYEQYF TGTGCCACCAGCACACGACCAGTGGTATCCTACGAGCAGTACTTC
TRBJ1-1 TRBV12-3/TRBV12-4 - few CASSPPAAGDTDEAFF TGTGCCAGCAGCCCACCAGCGGCGGGTGACACTGATGAAGCTTTCTTT
TRBJ2-7 TRBV20-1 - - CSARLGISYEQYF TGCAGTGCTAGATTAGGGATCTCCTACGAGCAGTACTTC
TRBJ2-2 TRBV12-3/TRBV12-4 - few CASSLMGGSGELFF TGTGCCAGCAGTTTAATGGGTGGGAGCGGGGAGCTGTTTTTT
TRBJ1-5 TRBV4-1 - few CASSPNLGWPQHF TGCGCCAGCAGCCCTAACCTTGGGTGGCCCCAGCATTTT
TRBJ1-1 TRBV11-2 - - CASSLTSGVMNTEAFF TGTGCCAGCAGCCTCACCTCCGGGGTCATGAACACTGAAGCTTTCTTT
TRBJ1-1 TRBV28 TRBD1 - CASSLSRDRGAFF TGTGCCAGCAGTCTCTCCCGGGACAGGGGAGCTTTCTTT
TRBJ1-6 TRBV12-3/TRBV12-4 - - CASSLRQPFNSPLHF TGTGCCAGCAGTTTACGACAGCCCTTTAATTCACCCCTCCACTTT
TRBJ2-3 TRBV24-1 - - CATSDLRGTDTQYF TGTGCCACCAGTGACCTCAGGGGCACAGATACGCAGTATTTT
TRBJ1-2 TRBV4-1 - - CASSQDIPGGYGYTF TGCGCCAGCAGCCAAGATATCCCAGGTGGCTATGGCTACACCTTC
TRBJ1-5 TRBV6-1 - - CAEGVNSNQPQHF TGTGCCGAAGGGGTGAATAGCAATCAGCCCCAGCATTTT
TRBJ1-1 TRBV7-9 - few CASIWGEVDTEAFF TGTGCCAGCATCTGGGGGGAGGTGGACACTGAAGCTTTCTTT
TRBJ2-3 TRBV5-1 TRBD1 - CASSLVQGASDTQYF TGCGCCAGCAGCTTGGTCCAGGGGGCATCAGATACGCAGTATTTT
TRBJ2-2 TRBV4-1 TRBD1 - CASSQGQGGTGELFF TGCGCCAGCAGCCAGGGACAGGGGGGAACCGGGGAGCTGTTTTTT
TRBJ2-7 TRBV9 - - CASSVAFGREQYF TGTGCCAGCAGCGTAGCTTTTGGCCGCGAGCAGTACTTC
TRBJ2-7 TRBV24-1 - - CATSDFRDPYEQYF TGTGCCACCAGTGATTTTCGGGATCCCTACGAGCAGTACTTC